This T cell receptor (beta chain) came from a study of early stage breast cancer tumors. Study-level results: Compared with adjacent normal breast tissue, tumors showed about 2.5-fold greater T cell density and higher clonality. Comparing each tissue with blood distinguished tumor from normal in about 90% of the 16 patients.

The CDR3 has 16 residues. The germline V gene encodes CDR1 GTSNPN and CDR2 SVGIG (reference sequence). J gave up 1 base and V 2 bases, and 8 bases lay outside the gene matches. The repertoire was sequenced with immunoSEQ multiplex PCR; TCRdb's copy has only in-frame clones and lacks some. The sample has roughly 30,000 clones; roughly 50% are singletons. On this clone itself: What it binds is unknown.

The chain couples TRBV30 to TRBJ2-5; TRBD2 aligns across 9 bases. Sample: breast tumor tissue. This TCR derives from a person between 45 and 65 years old with breast cancer. CDR3 bases: TGTGCCTGGAGTCGGCTAGCGGGGCCGTTCCAAGAGACCCAGTACTTC. This sequence encodes CAWSRLAGPFQETQYF.